This T cell receptor (beta chain) was recovered during a study of vaccination effects on CD4 cells after COVID-19. Across the study: Two-dose BNT162b2 or mRNA-1273 vaccination was given to participants. General study findings and limits: Clones arising from infection and from vaccination showed marked clonal contraction late after vaccination.

Viral peptide pool expansion of antigen-specific CD4+ T cells preceded sequencing in the ViraFEST assay. The culture ran for approximately 11 days before CD4+ T cells were isolated. Negative nucleocapsid antibody tests before and after vaccination confirmed no previous SARS-CoV-2 infection. Every well housed more than 1.5 million PBMC, which grew in culture alongside about 9 IU/ml IL-2 and about 10 ug/ml peptides. CDR3 length: 15 amino acids. Trimming left V 6 bases short and J 0 bases short, with 11 bases between. Germline V gives CDR1 SNHLY, CDR2 FYNNEI. This clone was seen more than once but under ten times. Its cognate antigen is unknown. TCRdb's copy holds only in-frame clones and misses some; the assay was immunoSEQ multiplex PCR. The table has 73,000 or so clones, 60% to 85% seen once.

The receptor was isolated from a human donor who received a COVID-19 vaccine. This chain connects TRBV2 to TRBJ2-2; no clear D gene. The input for sequencing was CD4+ T cells from PBMCs cultured with SARS-CoV-2 spike peptides, taken before COVID-19 vaccination. CDR3 bases: TGTGCCAGCAGCCGATCCCCAGCGAACACCGGGGAGCTGTTTTTT. It specifies CASSRSPANTGELFF.